The clone carrying this T cell receptor beta chain has ten or more counts. Its specificity is unknown. The study drew donors from healthy Caucasian individuals in Russia aged roughly 6 to 100. Per-sample yields of isolated PBMCs were at least 6 million. Total RNA extracted from each sample amounted to at least 5.5 micrograms. This entry comes from a study of blood T cells in healthy people across ages. Overall study findings and caveats: Unknown donor CMV status possibly confounded expanded clonotype changes.

It was with a sample-barcoded 5' primer and a J-beta primer mix that a second PCR of roughly 6 to 12 cycles was run. Using its own MiXCR run on the 5' RACE reads, TCRdb lists one record per CDR3 protein. The sample carries about 1.6 million distinct CDR3 sequences, about 32% recorded once. In germline, CDR1 is DFQATT, CDR2 SNEGSKA (reference sequence). V lost 0 bases and J 5 bases, leaving 15 bases between the germline ends. The CDR3 is 15 amino acids. This sequence originates from a woman between 25 and 40 years old in good health. This chain joins TRBV20-1 and TRBJ2-3; D not certain. Material for sequencing was blood. CDR3 nucleotides: TGCAGTGCTAGAGAGCACATACCGGTACGAGATACGCAGTATTTT. It codes for CSAREHIPVRDTQYF.